A selection of T cell receptor beta chains follows, all from one sample in a study of T cell repertoires in cytomegalovirus infection. Their specific antigens are unknown. TCRdb re-analysed the reads in MiXCR, keeping a single row per CDR3 protein. The data show hundreds of thousands of distinct CDR3 sequences, 40% to 50% seen once. This sample comprised cultured PBMCs, obtained from culture after CMV antigen stimulation. The receptors derive from a human donor in good health (CMV status not recorded). Some clones in this sample may be carry-over from other donors' samples. Both conserved end residues are part of each CDR3. D genes are given only for firm matches. For some rows the clone size is stated as once, few or many, or as a class when expanded; others skip it.

V	J	D	size	CDR3	DNA
TRBV12-5	TRBJ1-2	TRBD1	NA	CASGLGQGGSGYTF	TGTGCTAGTGGTTTAGGTCAGGGGGGCTCTGGCTACACCTTC
TRBV7-2	TRBJ1-5	NA	many	CASSSNSNQPQHF	TGTGCCAGCAGCTCGAATAGCAATCAGCCCCAGCATTTT
TRBV7-2	TRBJ1-3	NA	NA	CASSFVPGQMPGNTIYF	TGTGCCAGCAGCTTCGTTCCAGGGCAGATGCCTGGAAACACCATATATTTT
TRBV7-8	TRBJ2-2	NA	NA	CASSFPPHRSGYPRFLGGELFF	TGTGCCAGCAGCTTCCCCCCCCATCGATCGGGGTACCCGAGATTCCTTGGCGGGGAGCTGTTTTTT
TRBV27	TRBJ2-1	NA	NA	CASSFGQASSYNEQFF	TGTGCCAGCAGTTTTGGTCAGGCGAGCTCCTACAATGAGCAGTTCTTC
TRBV7-2	TRBJ2-1	NA	few	CASSLTSRPYNEQFF	TGTGCCAGCAGCTTAACGTCCCGCCCCTACAATGAGCAGTTCTTC
TRBV19	TRBJ1-1	NA	NA	CASSTNRVRTEAFF	TGTGCCAGTAGTACAAACAGGGTTCGGACTGAAGCTTTCTTT
TRBV7-2	TRBJ2-5	NA	few	CASSLRRDWETQYF	TGTGCCAGCAGCTTACGGCGGGATTGGGAGACCCAGTACTTC
TRBV28	TRBJ1-2	NA	NA	CASSPTGFGYTF	TGTGCCAGCAGTCCGACAGGATTTGGCTACACCTTC
TRBV11-2	TRBJ2-7	TRBD2	NA	CASSLQMGLDSSEQYF	TGTGCCAGCAGCTTACAAATGGGACTAGATTCATCCGAGCAGTACTTC
TRBV7-9	TRBJ2-3	TRBD1	once	CASSLRDRRASSTDTQYF	TGTGCCAGCAGCCTCCGGGACAGGAGAGCTTCTAGCACAGATACGCAGTATTTT
TRBV12-3/TRBV12-4	TRBJ1-2	NA	NA	CASSLAHVKGGTYYGYTF	TGTGCCAGCAGTTTAGCCCACGTGAAAGGGGGGACCTACTATGGCTACACCTTC
TRBV20-1	TRBJ2-7	TRBD1	NA	CSAGTGGWYEQYF	TGCAGTGCTGGGACAGGGGGCTGGTACGAGCAGTACTTC
TRBV7-2	TRBJ2-2	NA	few	CASSLDSYTGELFF	TGTGCCAGCAGCTTGGACAGCTACACCGGGGAGCTGTTTTTT
TRBV12-3/TRBV12-4	TRBJ2-3	NA	NA	CASTPGKGGTDTQYF	TGTGCCAGCACCCCAGGCAAAGGAGGCACAGATACGCAGTATTTT
TRBV6-1	TRBJ1-1	NA	NA	CASRKQGRVNTEAFF	TGTGCCAGCAGGAAACAGGGACGGGTGAACACTGAAGCTTTCTTT
TRBV7-9	TRBJ2-1	TRBD2	NA	CASSSAGGRAYNEQFF	TGTGCCAGCAGCTCCGCGGGGGGACGCGCGTACAATGAGCAGTTCTTC
TRBV7-2	TRBJ2-3	NA	NA	CASSLELGDTQYF	TGTGCCAGCAGCTTAGAGTTGGGAGATACGCAGTATTTT
TRBV7-2	TRBJ2-1	NA	NA	CASSLGVRGSYNEQFF	TGTGCCAGCAGCTTAGGGGTCCGGGGCTCCTACAATGAGCAGTTCTTC
TRBV28	TRBJ1-1	NA	NA	CASSFPKKALATEAFF	TGTGCCAGCAGTTTCCCCAAAAAGGCTTTGGCCACTGAAGCTTTCTTT
TRBV7-6	TRBJ1-1	TRBD1	NA	CASSLGGQLSVEAFF	TGTGCCAGCAGCTTAGGGGGACAGCTATCGGTTGAAGCTTTCTTT
TRBV10-3	TRBJ1-3	NA	NA	CAIRIASGNTIYF	TGTGCCATCCGGATCGCTTCGGGAAACACCATATATTTT
TRBV5-1	TRBJ2-1	NA	NA	CASSLPGGEAQFF	TGCGCCAGCAGCTTGCCAGGGGGGGAGGCGCAGTTCTTC
TRBV2	TRBJ1-5	NA	NA	CASSDHDQPQHF	TGTGCCAGCAGTGATCATGATCAGCCCCAGCATTTT
TRBV7-2	TRBJ2-7	NA	NA	CASTMGGASSYEQYF	TGTGCCAGCACCATGGGGGGGGCCTCCTCCTACGAGCAGTACTTC
TRBV27	TRBJ1-6	NA	NA	CASADGRGSPLHF	TGTGCCAGCGCGGATGGGCGCGGGTCACCCCTCCACTTT
TRBV4-1	TRBJ1-1	NA	NA	CASSQDPGVDTEAFF	TGCGCCAGCAGCCAAGACCCCGGGGTTGACACTGAAGCTTTCTTT
TRBV4-3	TRBJ2-1	TRBD2	NA	CASSQEGSGAYNEQFF	TGCGCCAGCAGCCAAGAAGGAAGCGGGGCCTACAATGAGCAGTTCTTC
TRBV12-3/TRBV12-4	TRBJ2-7	TRBD1	few	CASSAGQGEQYF	TGTGCCAGCAGCGCAGGACAGGGAGAGCAGTACTTC
TRBV5-5	TRBJ2-1	TRBD2	NA	CASSGTGTRSAYNEQFF	TGTGCCAGCAGCGGCACCGGGACTAGGTCAGCCTACAATGAGCAGTTCTTC
TRBV4-3	TRBJ2-3	NA	NA	CASSQDLGAVGDTQYF	TGCGCCAGCAGCCAAGATTTGGGGGCGGTTGGTGATACGCAGTATTTT
TRBV19	TRBJ2-5	NA	NA	CASSIGSMQETQYF	TGTGCCAGTAGTATAGGGTCAATGCAAGAGACCCAGTACTTC
TRBV6-1	TRBJ2-3	TRBD2	NA	CASSVSEAGGYTDTQYF	TGTGCCAGCAGTGTCTCTGAGGCGGGGGGTTACACAGATACGCAGTATTTT
TRBV11-2	TRBJ2-5	NA	NA	CASSPSGRQETQYF	TGTGCCAGCAGCCCTTCGGGACGGCAAGAGACCCAGTACTTC
TRBV6-2/TRBV6-3	TRBJ2-3	TRBD2	many	CASRLAGADTQYF	TGTGCCAGCAGACTAGCGGGGGCAGATACGCAGTATTTT
TRBV7-2	TRBJ2-7	NA	NA	CASSTDPGVLQYF	TGTGCCAGCAGCACGGACCCCGGGGTGTTACAGTACTTC
TRBV19	TRBJ2-5	TRBD1	few	CASSPRPGTGVVGTQYF	TGTGCCAGTAGTCCCCGTCCCGGGACAGGGGTCGTGGGGACCCAGTACTTC
TRBV12-3/TRBV12-4	TRBJ2-7	NA	NA	CASTLADHYEQYF	TGTGCCAGCACCTTAGCGGACCACTACGAGCAGTACTTC
TRBV12-3/TRBV12-4	TRBJ1-2	NA	NA	CASSLAPYGYTF	TGTGCCAGCAGTTTAGCGCCATATGGCTACACCTTC
TRBV4-3	TRBJ2-7	NA	NA	CASSVEGSSYEQYF	TGCGCCAGCAGCGTCGAGGGTAGCTCCTACGAGCAGTACTTC
TRBV5-6	TRBJ2-7	TRBD1	NA	CASSLADREYF	TGTGCCAGCAGCTTGGCGGACAGGGAGTACTTC
TRBV7-6	TRBJ2-3	NA	NA	CASSSPPAGALDTQYF	TGTGCCAGCAGCTCCCCCCCGGCGGGGGCCCTGGATACGCAGTATTTT
TRBV7-3	TRBJ2-7	NA	NA	CASSWAPYEQYF	TGTGCCAGCAGCTGGGCACCCTACGAGCAGTACTTC
TRBV10-3	TRBJ1-2	NA	NA	CAISTDRFNGYTF	TGTGCCATCAGTACGGACAGATTCAATGGCTACACCTTC
TRBV6-5	TRBJ2-3	NA	few	CASSRDEDTQYF	TGTGCCAGCAGCAGAGACGAGGATACGCAGTATTTT
TRBV5-4	TRBJ1-1	NA	NA	CASSPRGEDTEAFF	TGTGCCAGCAGCCCTAGGGGGGAGGACACTGAAGCTTTCTTT
TRBV2	TRBJ1-5	NA	few	CASSETLGPQHF	TGTGCCAGCAGTGAAACACTAGGGCCCCAGCATTTT
TRBV11-2	TRBJ2-2	NA	NA	CASSPIRGSNTGELFF	TGTGCCAGCAGCCCCATCCGAGGGTCGAACACCGGGGAGCTGTTTTTT
TRBV6-2/TRBV6-3	TRBJ1-1	TRBD1	NA	CASRQRARGQGMNTEAFF	TGTGCCAGCAGACAACGGGCCCGGGGACAGGGGATGAACACTGAAGCTTTCTTT
TRBV7-2	TRBJ1-6	TRBD1	NA	CASSLVPGTGSYNSPLHF	TGTGCCAGCAGCTTAGTACCAGGGACAGGCTCCTATAATTCACCCCTCCACTTT
TRBV12-3/TRBV12-4	TRBJ2-5	NA	NA	CASSLRLAPETQYF	TGTGCCAGCAGTTTACGGCTAGCACCGGAGACCCAGTACTTC
TRBV7-2	TRBJ2-5	TRBD2	many	CASVQGPSGGLYF	TGTGCCAGCGTCCAGGGCCCTAGCGGGGGCCTCTACTTC
TRBV7-2	TRBJ2-7	TRBD1	NA	CASSSDRVKTYEQYF	TGTGCCAGCAGCTCGGACAGGGTCAAGACCTACGAGCAGTACTTC
TRBV7-9	TRBJ1-5	TRBD1	NA	CASSSRQGGQPQHF	TGTGCCAGCAGCTCTAGACAGGGAGGTCAGCCCCAGCATTTT
TRBV6-1	TRBJ1-5	NA	few	CASSGETRDQPQHF	TGTGCCAGCAGTGGAGAGACTCGGGATCAGCCCCAGCATTTT
TRBV18	TRBJ1-3	NA	NA	CASSPGEIGNTIYF	TGTGCCAGCTCACCCGGGGAAATTGGAAACACCATATATTTT